This passage covers 4 T cell receptor beta chains from one sample sequenced in a study of T cells in severe cutaneous drug reactions. The donors had carbamazepine-induced Stevens-Johnson syndrome or toxic epidermal necrolysis. The iRepertoire multiplex PCR system with TCR subtype-specific primers built both bulk and single-cell libraries. TCRdb reanalyzed the multiplex PCR reads, giving one entry per CDR3 protein sequence and no DNA. This repertoire includes about 1,100 distinct CDR3 sequences. Source material: PBMCs. These receptors were taken from a human donor with a severe cutaneous adverse drug reaction.

This clonotype is identified as medium-sized from frequency. The rearrangement links TRBV6-1 to TRBJ2-7; with no DNA, the TCRdb D assignment of TRBD1 cannot be verified. Germline CDR1 and CDR2: MNHNS and SASEGT. The CDR3 has 12 residues. This chain's CDR3 is CASSGIAYEQYF.

This clonotype is called medium-sized based on its frequency. The rearrangement joins TRBV3-1 to TRBJ1-5; TCRdb's D gene call, TRBD1, goes unchecked for lack of DNA. The CDR3 extends over 15 amino acids. Germline V gives CDR1 LGHDT, CDR2 YNNKEL (reference sequence). CDR3: CASSQAGNSNQPQHF. Variable domain in full (rest from reference TRBV3-1 and TRBJ1-5): DTAVSQTPKYLVTQMGNDKSIKCEQNLGHDTMYWYKQDSKKFLKIMFSYNNKELIINETVPNRFSPKSPDKAHLNLHINSLELGDSAVYFCASSQAGNSNQPQHFGDGTRLSIL.

This sequence joins TRBV29-1 and TRBJ2-2; without DNA, the TCRdb call of TRBD1 cannot be checked. CDR3 length: 14 residues. CDR1 is SQVTM and CDR2 is ANQGSEA in the germline V gene. The CDR3 loop reads CSVRKAPGAGELFF.

The V and J genes are TRBV7-9 and TRBJ2-1; no DNA is available, so the TRBD1 call from TCRdb remains unchecked. The CDR3 contains 14 residues. In germline, CDR1 is SEHNR, CDR2 FQNEAQ (reference sequence). This chain's CDR3 is CASSLVETPGEQFF.